The rows below give T cell receptor beta chains drawn from one sample of a study of T cell responses to AZD1222 COVID-19 vaccine. TCRdb keeps only in-frame clones here, not all; method: immunoSEQ multiplex PCR. Of around 80,000 clones in the sample, roughly nine tenths were seen once. Here the sequenced sample was peripheral blood, taken on day 0 of AZD1222 vaccination. The receptor set was obtained from an adult in good health. CDR3s include the opening cysteine and the closing phenylalanine or tryptophan. D genes are given only for firm matches. For some rows the clone size is stated as once, few or many, or as a class when expanded; others skip it.

CDR3: CASSQDYSGADTQYF
DNA: TGCGCCAGCAGCCAAGATTATTCTGGCGCAGATACGCAGTATTTT
D: NA
size: NA
V: TRBV4-3
J: TRBJ2-3

CDR3: CASMGPYEQYF
DNA: TGTGCCAGTATGGGTCCCTACGAGCAGTACTTC
D: NA
size: NA
V: TRBV19
J: TRBJ2-7

CDR3: CASKIGQGAITGELFF
DNA: TGTGCCAGCAAGATTGGACAGGGGGCGATCACCGGGGAGCTGTTTTTT
D: TRBD1
size: NA
V: TRBV2
J: TRBJ2-2

CDR3: CASFSQGNTEAFF
DNA: TGTGCCAGCTTCTCACAGGGGAACACTGAAGCTTTCTTT
D: NA
size: NA
V: TRBV25-1
J: TRBJ1-1

CDR3: CASSNFGQGAGNQPQHF
DNA: TGTGCCAGCAGCAACTTTGGACAGGGGGCTGGGAATCAGCCCCAGCATTTT
D: TRBD1
size: NA
V: TRBV7-2
J: TRBJ1-5

CDR3: CARNPRGGFF
DNA: TGCGCCAGGAATCCTCGAGGGGGCTTCTTT
D: TRBD1
size: few
V: TRBV10-1
J: TRBJ1-1

CDR3: CASSYREGGLEQFF
DNA: TGTGCCAGCAGTTACAGGGAAGGGGGACTTGAGCAGTTCTTC
D: NA
size: NA
V: TRBV6-5
J: TRBJ2-1

CDR3: CASSTTRTAKNIQYF
DNA: TGTGCCAGTAGTACCACTCGGACAGCCAAAAACATTCAGTACTTC
D: NA
size: NA
V: TRBV19
J: TRBJ2-4

CDR3: CASSRTGAPGELFF
DNA: TGTGCCAGTTCCCGGACAGGCGCCCCCGGGGAGCTGTTTTTT
D: TRBD1
size: NA
V: TRBV19
J: TRBJ2-2

CDR3: CASSQSRGVYEQYF
DNA: TGCGCCAGCAGCCAATCCAGGGGCGTCTACGAGCAGTACTTC
D: NA
size: NA
V: TRBV4-3
J: TRBJ2-7

CDR3: CASSFREGTEAFF
DNA: TGCGCCAGCAGCTTCAGGGAGGGTACTGAAGCTTTCTTT
D: NA
size: NA
V: TRBV5-1
J: TRBJ1-1

CDR3: CASSSQRTSGGTGELFF
DNA: TGTGCCAGCAGCTCCCAGCGGACTAGCGGGGGGACCGGGGAGCTGTTTTTT
D: TRBD2
size: NA
V: TRBV7-9
J: TRBJ2-2

CDR3: CASAPGTGDQPQHF
DNA: TGTGCCAGCGCCCCCGGGACAGGGGATCAGCCCCAGCATTTT
D: TRBD1
size: NA
V: TRBV9
J: TRBJ1-5

CDR3: CSVDVDAKNIQYF
DNA: TGCAGCGTTGATGTCGACGCCAAAAACATTCAGTACTTC
D: NA
size: once
V: TRBV29-1
J: TRBJ2-4

CDR3: CASSVRTGTLYYEQYF
DNA: TGTGCCAGCAGTGTCAGGACAGGCACCCTCTACTACGAGCAGTACTTC
D: TRBD1
size: NA
V: TRBV2
J: TRBJ2-7

CDR3: CASSQDGMLTDTQYF
DNA: TGTGCCAGCAGCCAAGATGGGATGTTGACAGATACGCAGTATTTT
D: NA
size: NA
V: TRBV3-1/TRBV3-2
J: TRBJ2-3

CDR3: CASSAQGTGELFF
DNA: TGTGCCAGCAGCGCGCAGGGAACCGGGGAGCTGTTTTTT
D: NA
size: NA
V: TRBV7-8
J: TRBJ2-2

CDR3: CASSLALVTRGQAFF
DNA: TGTGCCAGCAGCTTAGCGTTGGTAACCCGGGGCCAAGCTTTCTTT
D: NA
size: NA
V: TRBV7-8
J: TRBJ1-1

CDR3: CASSPRTGYGTF
DNA: TGTGCCAGCAGCCCTAGGACGGGGTACGGCACCTTC
D: NA
size: NA
V: TRBV7-8
J: TRBJ1-2

CDR3: CASSQAAYEQYF
DNA: TGTGCCAGCAGCCAGGCTGCCTACGAGCAGTACTTC
D: NA
size: NA
V: TRBV7-2
J: TRBJ2-7

CDR3: CASSPLGGQGGEQYF
DNA: TGTGCCAGCAGCCCCCTCGGGGGACAGGGTGGTGAGCAGTACTTC
D: TRBD1
size: NA
V: TRBV9
J: TRBJ2-7

CDR3: CASSSLLSGGASGTGELFF
DNA: TGCGCCAGCAGCTCCTTGCTTAGCGGGGGGGCGTCGGGCACCGGGGAGCTGTTTTTT
D: TRBD2
size: NA
V: TRBV5-1
J: TRBJ2-2

CDR3: CASSQSPGLNYGYTF
DNA: TGTGCCAGCAGCCAATCCCCCGGGCTGAACTATGGCTACACCTTC
D: NA
size: once
V: TRBV3-1/TRBV3-2
J: TRBJ1-2